The 9 T cell receptor beta chains below were found in one sample sequenced in a study of blood T cell repertoires in COVID-19 (dated by TCRdb to about 2020). Library preparation used the immunoSEQ multiplex PCR assay. Entries here come from immuneACCESS through TCRdb and include only in-frame sequences with V and J called. Some clones fail to appear in such tables; in the studies checked, an unresolved V gene covers under half of the shortfall, and the cause of the remainder is unknown. A total of under 150,000 clones appear in this sample, over 65% of them only once. The biggest ten clones account for around 8% of the sample. What was sequenced was peripheral blood. The source is a middle-aged woman with acute or convalescent COVID-19.

The genes are TRBV9 and TRBJ1-3; D is uncertain. CDR1 is SGDLS, CDR2 YYNGEE, per germline. Trimming cost V 2 bases and J 2 bases, with 11 bases left between them. The CDR3 consists of 15 residues. The CDR3 sequence: CASSVGTLPGNTIYF. The CDR3 DNA is TGTGCCAGCAGCGTGGGCACTCTACCTGGAAACACCATATATTTT.

The gene calls are TRBV5-1 and TRBJ2-3; D is perhaps TRBD2 (7 bases). CDR1 is SGHRS and CDR2 is YFSETQ in the germline V gene. V dropped 1 base and J dropped 2 bases, with 14 bases sitting between them. This CDR3 region has 16 residues. The CDR3 coding sequence is TGCGCCAGCAGCTTGATGGGGGGGCGGAACACAGATACGCAGTATTTT. This encodes CASSLMGGRNTDTQYF.

The gene calls are TRBV14 and TRBJ2-1, with 12 bases fitting TRBD2. CDR3 length: 15 residues. CDR1 is SGHDN, CDR2 FVKESK, per germline. The junction had 4 bases not matched to a gene; V was cut back by 2 bases and J by 8 bases. The CDR3 sequence is CASSQKLAGGYEQFF. DNA for the CDR3: TGTGCCAGCAGCCAAAAACTAGCGGGGGGCTATGAGCAGTTCTTC.

V usage is TRBV19 and J usage is TRBJ1-4; TRBD1 might be the D (6 bases). This CDR3 is built from 14 residues. The V end lost 6 bases, the J end lost 4 bases, and 12 bases lay between the germline ends. CDR1 LNHDA and CDR2 SQIVND come from the germline V gene (reference sequence). This CDR3 reads CASRSRGGNEKLFF. The CDR3 DNA reads as TGTGCCAGTAGGTCTCGAGGGGGTAATGAAAAACTGTTTTTT.

The chain combines TRBV3-1 (or the pseudogene TRBV3-2) with TRBJ2-3, with 9 bases aligning to TRBD2. This CDR3 has 14 residues. The germline CDR1 and CDR2 sequences are LGHDT and YNNKEL (reference sequence). Unmatched junction bases numbered 9, after V lost 0 bases and J lost 14 bases. The CDR3 loop is CASSQDPAGGSGYF. DNA of the CDR3: TGTGCCAGCAGCCAAGATCCGGCGGGGGGGTCTGGGTATTTT.

This chain joins TRBV6-6 and TRBJ1-5, with 7 bases lining up with TRBD1. This CDR3 has 14 amino acids. CDR1 is MNHNY and CDR2 is SVGAGI in the germline V gene (reference sequence). With 4 bases clipped from V and 7 bases from J, the junction kept 7 bases outside the gene matches. CDR3 residues: CASSFPRQGQPQHF. CDR3 DNA sequence: TGTGCCAGCAGTTTTCCTAGACAGGGCCAGCCCCAGCATTTT.

V and J are TRBV30 and TRBJ2-7; TRBD2 matches at 10 bases. The germline V gene has CDR1 GTSNPN and CDR2 SVGIG (reference sequence). This CDR3 contains 14 residues. Losses at the gene ends were 1 base for V and 4 bases for J; bases not matched to a gene: 4. The CDR3 spells CAWSASGGIYEQYF. The CDR3 DNA sequence: TGTGCCTGGAGTGCTAGCGGGGGAATTTACGAGCAGTACTTC.

V and J are TRBV3-1 (or the pseudogene TRBV3-2) and TRBJ2-5, with D possibly TRBD2 on 5 matching bases. This CDR3 spans 15 amino acids. Trimming left V 2 bases short and J 4 bases short, with 14 bases between. CDR1 LGHDT and CDR2 YNNKEL come from the germline V gene (reference sequence). CDR3 nucleotides: TGTGCCAGCAGCCAAAACCGTCCCCGGGGAGAGACCCAGTACTTC. Translation gives CASSQNRPRGETQYF.

The chain has TRBV5-1 and TRBJ1-3; TRBD1 matches 10 bases. The CDR3 is 16 amino acids. CDR1 is SGHRS and CDR2 is YFSETQ in the germline V gene. After removal of 7 bases from V and 2 bases from J, the junction contained 9 bases not matched to a gene. The CDR3 spells CASGYGGTGAGNTIYF. CDR3 nucleotides: TGCGCCAGCGGATACGGCGGGACAGGGGCTGGAAACACCATATATTTT.